This T cell receptor beta chain was retrieved from a study of cytomegalovirus exposure and HLA in healthy donors. Assay used: immunoSEQ multiplex PCR; TCRdb lists only in-frame clones, some missing. The sample shows more than 250,000 clones, roughly 90% of them seen only once. CDR1 is LNHDA, CDR2 SQIVND, per germline (reference sequence). The CDR3 is 13 residues long. With V trimmed by 8 bases and J by 5 bases, 6 bases remained unmatched. This TCR derives from a woman in her 30s in good health and CMV-seropositive. Sequencing used PBMCs. The V and J genes are TRBV19 and TRBJ1-2; the match to TRBD1 covers 9 bases. CDR3: CASYTGGVYGYTF. The CDR3 nucleotides read TGTGCCAGTTATACAGGGGGCGTATATGGCTACACCTTC.